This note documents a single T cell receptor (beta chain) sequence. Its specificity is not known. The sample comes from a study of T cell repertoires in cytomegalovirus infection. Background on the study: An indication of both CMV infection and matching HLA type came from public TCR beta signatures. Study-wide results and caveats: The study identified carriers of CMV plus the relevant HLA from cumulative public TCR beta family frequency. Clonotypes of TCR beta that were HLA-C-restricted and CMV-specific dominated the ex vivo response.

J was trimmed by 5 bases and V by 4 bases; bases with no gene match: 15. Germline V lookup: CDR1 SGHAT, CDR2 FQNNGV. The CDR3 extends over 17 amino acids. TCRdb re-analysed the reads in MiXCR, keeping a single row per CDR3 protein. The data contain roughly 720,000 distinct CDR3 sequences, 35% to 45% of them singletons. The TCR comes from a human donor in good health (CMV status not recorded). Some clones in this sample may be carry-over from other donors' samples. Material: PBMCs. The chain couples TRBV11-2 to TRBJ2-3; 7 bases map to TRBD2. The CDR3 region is CASSYPRAGMALDTQYF. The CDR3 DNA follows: TGTGCCAGCAGCTACCCGCGAGCGGGAATGGCCTTAGATACGCAGTATTTT.